This T cell receptor beta chain was captured in a study of blood T cell repertoires in COVID-19. V lost 2 bases to trimming and J lost 7 bases; unmatched junction nucleotides: 11. The CDR3 loop spans 15 amino acids. Germline V CDR1 and CDR2: SGHTS, YDEGEE. Profiling relied on immunoSEQ multiplex PCR, and the TCRdb table lists in-frame clones only, not all of them. The sample contains nearly 200,000 clones, approximately 88% of which appear only once. This TCR came from a woman aged 18 to 35 who had recovered from COVID-19. Sequencing input: PBMCs or T cells enriched from blood (not recorded which). The rearrangement joins TRBV5-8 to TRBJ1-2, with TRBD1 identical over 7 bases. The CDR3 sequence is CASSFGGGGAGGYTF. As DNA, the CDR3 is TGTGCCAGCAGCTTCGGTGGAGGGGGCGCAGGTGGCTACACCTTC.